These T cell receptor beta chains were read from a single sample in a study of T cells in localized non-small cell lung cancer. Profiled with immunoSEQ multiplex PCR; TCRdb holds only in-frame clones, not every one. There are around 36,000 clones in the sample; about 76% occur only once, and about 32% lies in the top ten. The starting material was PBMCs, obtained before any cancer treatment. The receptors stem from a woman aged 40-69 years with stage II squamous cell lung carcinoma. The CDR3 runs from the conserved cysteine through the conserved F or W. A D gene is named only where the DNA matches it firmly. Clone size appears in some rows only: once, few, many, or a class for an expanded clone.

j_call: TRBJ2-1; d_call: TRBD2; v_call: TRBV11-3; clone_size: NA; cdr3_nt: TGTGCCAGCAGCTTAGGAGGACTAGCGGGAAGCAATGAGCAGTTCTTC; cdr3_aa: CASSLGGLAGSNEQFF
j_call: TRBJ2-5; d_call: NA; v_call: TRBV2; clone_size: NA; cdr3_nt: TGTGCCAGCAGAAAAGACGGTAAAGGGGCCCAGTACTTC; cdr3_aa: CASRKDGKGAQYF
j_call: TRBJ1-2; d_call: NA; v_call: TRBV9; clone_size: few; cdr3_nt: TGTGCCAGCAGCGTATCCTGGGATGGCTACACCTTC; cdr3_aa: CASSVSWDGYTF
j_call: TRBJ1-6; d_call: TRBD1; v_call: TRBV2; clone_size: NA; cdr3_nt: TGTGCCAGCAGAGGGACAGAACGTTCACCCCTCCACTTT; cdr3_aa: CASRGTERSPLHF
j_call: TRBJ2-7; d_call: TRBD1; v_call: TRBV19; clone_size: few; cdr3_nt: TGTGCCAGTAGTCGAATACAGGGGGCTGTCCCCTACGAGCAGTACTTC; cdr3_aa: CASSRIQGAVPYEQYF
j_call: TRBJ1-1; d_call: NA; v_call: TRBV7-9; clone_size: NA; cdr3_nt: TGTGCCAGCAGCTTAGAGGGGCGCACTGAAGCTTTCTTT; cdr3_aa: CASSLEGRTEAFF
j_call: TRBJ1-1; d_call: NA; v_call: TRBV6-6; clone_size: NA; cdr3_nt: TGTGCCAGCAGTTACGCTGGACAGACGAACACTGAAGCTTTCTTT; cdr3_aa: CASSYAGQTNTEAFF
j_call: TRBJ2-7; d_call: NA; v_call: TRBV4-3; clone_size: NA; cdr3_nt: TGCGCCAGCAGCCGATACCGGGACACCACCTACGAGCAGTACTTC; cdr3_aa: CASSRYRDTTYEQYF
j_call: TRBJ1-1; d_call: TRBD1; v_call: TRBV2; clone_size: NA; cdr3_nt: TGTGCCAGCAGGAACCCCCAGGGGGCCATTGTGAACACTGAAGCTTTCTTT; cdr3_aa: CASRNPQGAIVNTEAFF
j_call: TRBJ2-3; d_call: NA; v_call: TRBV19; clone_size: NA; cdr3_nt: TGTGCCAGTAGTACCCGCGACACAGATACGCAGTATTTT; cdr3_aa: CASSTRDTDTQYF
j_call: TRBJ1-2; d_call: NA; v_call: TRBV27; clone_size: few; cdr3_nt: TGTGCCAGCACGGGGGGAAACGACTATGGCTACACCTTC; cdr3_aa: CASTGGNDYGYTF
j_call: TRBJ1-1; d_call: TRBD1; v_call: TRBV2; clone_size: NA; cdr3_nt: TGTGCCAGCAGGGCGGGGACAGGTGACACTGAAGCTTTCTTT; cdr3_aa: CASRAGTGDTEAFF
j_call: TRBJ2-2; d_call: NA; v_call: TRBV27; clone_size: few; cdr3_nt: TGTGCCAGCAGTTTACTCACCGGGGAGCTGTTTTTT; cdr3_aa: CASSLLTGELFF
j_call: TRBJ2-2; d_call: NA; v_call: TRBV9; clone_size: NA; cdr3_nt: TGTGCCAGCAGCCCGCAGGGGAGCGGGACAACGAACACCGGGGAGCTGTTTTTT; cdr3_aa: CASSPQGSGTTNTGELFF
j_call: TRBJ2-1; d_call: NA; v_call: TRBV9; clone_size: NA; cdr3_nt: TGTGCCAGCAGCGAATCAGGGAAAGACAATGAGCAGTTCTTC; cdr3_aa: CASSESGKDNEQFF
j_call: TRBJ2-1; d_call: NA; v_call: TRBV19; clone_size: NA; cdr3_nt: TGTGCCAGTAGCGATTGGGGCAGCCACTACAATGAGCAGTTCTTC; cdr3_aa: CASSDWGSHYNEQFF
j_call: TRBJ1-1; d_call: NA; v_call: TRBV29-1; clone_size: NA; cdr3_nt: TGCAGCGTTAGGAAATTCGGCATGAACACTGAAGCTTTCTTT; cdr3_aa: CSVRKFGMNTEAFF
j_call: TRBJ1-5; d_call: TRBD1; v_call: TRBV28; clone_size: NA; cdr3_nt: TGTGCCAGCAGCAAAGCGGGACAGGGTTCTTTCCGTCAGCCCCAGCATTTT; cdr3_aa: CASSKAGQGSFRQPQHF
j_call: TRBJ1-2; d_call: NA; v_call: TRBV27; clone_size: NA; cdr3_nt: TGTGCCAGCAGTTTATCGACAGTGTCTGGTCCTAGGGGCTACACCTTC; cdr3_aa: CASSLSTVSGPRGYTF
j_call: TRBJ2-2; d_call: TRBD2; v_call: TRBV19; clone_size: once; cdr3_nt: TGTGCCAGTAGTATTCGGGGGGCGAACACCGGGGAGCTGTTTTTT; cdr3_aa: CASSIRGANTGELFF
j_call: TRBJ1-6; d_call: TRBD1; v_call: TRBV19; clone_size: NA; cdr3_nt: TGTGCCAGTAGTATAGCTGAGACAGGGGTTTCACCCCTCCACTTT; cdr3_aa: CASSIAETGVSPLHF
j_call: TRBJ1-6; d_call: NA; v_call: TRBV27; clone_size: once; cdr3_nt: TGTGCCAGCAGTTCGGTCTGGGGGGAATCACCCCTCCACTTT; cdr3_aa: CASSSVWGESPLHF
j_call: TRBJ1-1; d_call: NA; v_call: TRBV5-1; clone_size: once; cdr3_nt: TGCGCCAGCAGCCCGATAGGGCTCTATGAAGCTTTCTTT; cdr3_aa: CASSPIGLYEAFF
j_call: TRBJ1-1; d_call: NA; v_call: TRBV5-4; clone_size: once; cdr3_nt: TGTGCCAGCAGCCAATGGACAGAGAAGAACACTGAAGCTTTCTTT; cdr3_aa: CASSQWTEKNTEAFF